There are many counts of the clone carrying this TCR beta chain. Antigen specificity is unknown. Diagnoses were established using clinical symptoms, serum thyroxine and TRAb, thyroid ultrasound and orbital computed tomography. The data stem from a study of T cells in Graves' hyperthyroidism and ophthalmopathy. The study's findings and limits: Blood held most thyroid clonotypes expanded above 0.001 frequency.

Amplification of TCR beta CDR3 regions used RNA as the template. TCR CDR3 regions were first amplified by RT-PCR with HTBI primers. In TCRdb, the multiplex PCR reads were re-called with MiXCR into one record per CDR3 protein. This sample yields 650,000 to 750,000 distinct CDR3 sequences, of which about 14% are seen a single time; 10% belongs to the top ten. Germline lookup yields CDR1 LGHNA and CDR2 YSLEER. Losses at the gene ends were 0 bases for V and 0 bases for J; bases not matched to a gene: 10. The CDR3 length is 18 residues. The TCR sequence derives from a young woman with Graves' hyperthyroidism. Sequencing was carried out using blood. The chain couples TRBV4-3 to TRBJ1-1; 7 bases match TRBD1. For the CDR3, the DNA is TGCGCCAGCAGCCAAGATCCCCTCGGACAGGCCATGAACACTGAAGCTTTCTTT. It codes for CASSQDPLGQAMNTEAFF.